This record looks at one TCR beta chain sequence and its context. The junction departs from germline at one end; a sequencing error may be responsible. Original data processing: Cell counts per sample came from amplifying reference gene primers. The repertoire was sequenced with immunoSEQ multiplex PCR; TCRdb's copy has only in-frame clones and lacks some. That table furnishes V, J and clone size, whereas the DNA furnished D and trimming. The table has 150,000 or so clones, roughly 86% seen once. This entry is derived from a study of blood T cell repertoires in COVID-19. The length of the CDR3 is 19 residues. Germline values: CDR1 SSHAT, CDR2 FNYEAQ (reference sequence).

The sample taken for sequencing was peripheral blood. The chain joins TRBV7-7 to TRBJ1-3, with 7 bases identical to TRBD1. This receptor was identified in a human donor with acute or convalescent COVID-19. The donor label of this sample is uncertain. CDR3 bases: TGTGCTAGCAGCCGCCGAACCAGGGCGGGAGGGGGCCTCTGGAAACACATATATTTT. It encodes CASSRRTRAGGGLWKHIYF.